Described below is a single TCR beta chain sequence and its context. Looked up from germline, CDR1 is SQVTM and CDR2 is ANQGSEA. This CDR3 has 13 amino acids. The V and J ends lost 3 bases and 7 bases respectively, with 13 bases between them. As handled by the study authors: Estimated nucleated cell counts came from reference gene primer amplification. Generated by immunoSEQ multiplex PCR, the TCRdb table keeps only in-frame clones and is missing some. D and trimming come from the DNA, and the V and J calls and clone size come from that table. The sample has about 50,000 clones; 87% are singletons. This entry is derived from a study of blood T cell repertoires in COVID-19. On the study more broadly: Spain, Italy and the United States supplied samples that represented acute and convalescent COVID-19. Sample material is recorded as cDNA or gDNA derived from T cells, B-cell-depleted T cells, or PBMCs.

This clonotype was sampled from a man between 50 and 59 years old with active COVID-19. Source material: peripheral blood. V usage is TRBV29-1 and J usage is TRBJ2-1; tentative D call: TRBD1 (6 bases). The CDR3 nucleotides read TGCAGCGTTGACTCTGGGGGCATTAATGAGCAGTTCTTC. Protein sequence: CSVDSGGINEQFF.